These 29 T cell receptor beta chains originate from one sample sequenced in a study of blood T cell repertoires in COVID-19. Generated by immunoSEQ multiplex PCR, the TCRdb table keeps only in-frame clones and is missing some. The table lists 300,000 or so clones, roughly 86% of them singletons, with approximately 8% in the top ten. Specimen: peripheral blood. The receptors were sampled from a woman aged 50 to 60 who had recovered from COVID-19.

This chain connects TRBV5-6 to TRBJ1-2; D is possibly TRBD1 (6 bases). The CDR3 is made up of 17 amino acids. Trimming removed 1 base at V and 5 bases at J, with 21 bases between. Germline CDR1 reads SGHDT; CDR2 reads YYEEEE. CDR3 residues: CASSLLLDSYMTYGYTF. CDR3 coding DNA: TGTGCCAGCAGCTTGTTGCTGGACAGCTACATGACTTATGGCTACACCTTC.

This chain joins TRBV19 and TRBJ1-2; D is perhaps TRBD1 (6 bases). V was clipped by 8 bases and J by 3 bases, with 16 bases between them. The CDR3 consists of 14 residues. Germline CDR1 is LNHDA and CDR2 is SQIVND (reference sequence). The CDR3 loop reads CASYGTGSYYGYTF. DNA for the CDR3: TGTGCCAGTTACGGAACAGGGAGTTACTATGGCTACACCTTC.

This chain's CDR3 is CAWSLLGASEKLFF. The CDR3 bases are TGTGCCTGGAGCCTATTGGGGGCGAGTGAAAAACTGTTTTTT. This chain links TRBV30 with TRBJ1-4; tentatively, D is TRBD1 (6 bases). Germline V CDR1 and CDR2: GTSNPN, SVGIG (reference sequence). The CDR3 is 14 residues long. Between the trimmed V and J ends, which lost 3 bases and 7 bases, there was a span of 15 bases. Full variable domain (rest looked up from reference TRBV30 and TRBJ1-4): SQTIHQWPATLVQPVGSPLSLECTVEGTSNPNLYWYRQAAGRGLQLLFYSVGIGQISSEVPQNLSASRPQDRQFILSSKKLLLSDSGFYLCAWSLLGASEKLFFGSGTQLSVL.

The chain has TRBV11-2 and TRBJ2-1; D is unclear. The CDR3 consists of 16 residues. V lost 3 bases, J lost 4 bases, and 16 bases lay in between. CDR1 is SGHAT and CDR2 is FQNNGV in the germline V gene. The CDR3 nucleotides read TGTGCCAGCAGCTTTTACTCTAGGAACCCTTACAATGAGCAGTTCTTC. Encoded protein: CASSFYSRNPYNEQFF.

The V call is TRBV29-1, the J call TRBJ1-1; the match to TRBD1 covers 7 bases. The CDR3 length is 13 residues. J gave up 5 bases and V 3 bases, and 6 bases lay outside the gene matches. The germline V gene has CDR1 SQVTM and CDR2 ANQGSEA. The CDR3 sequence is CSVDPTGVTEAFF. The DNA for the CDR3 is TGCAGCGTTGACCCAACAGGGGTGACTGAAGCTTTCTTT.

Only a few counts were recorded for this clone. The J gene is TRBJ1-1, the V gene TRBV7-2; no reliable D call. V was trimmed by 5 bases and J by 3 bases, leaving 13 bases between them. Germline CDR1 SGHTA, CDR2 FQGNSA. The CDR3 runs to 14 residues. The CDR3 is CASSRPGGHTEAFF. CDR3 sequence (DNA): TGTGCCAGCAGCCGCCCTGGAGGCCACACTGAAGCTTTCTTT. Full variable domain (remainder filled in from reference TRBV7-2 and TRBJ1-1): GAGVSQSPSNKVTEKGKDVELRCDPISGHTALYWYRQSLGQGLEFLIYFQGNSAPDKSGLPSDRFSAERTGGSVSTLTIQRTQQEDSAVYLCASSRPGGHTEAFFGQGTRLTVV.

The rearrangement uses TRBV27 and TRBJ1-4; D may be TRBD1 (5 bases). Trimming took off 1 base at V and 8 bases at J, with 11 bases between the two ends. CDR1 and CDR2 from the germline V gene are MNHEY and SMNVEV (reference sequence). The CDR3 length is 14 residues. The DNA for the CDR3 is TGTGCCAGCAGTTTATTGGGAGGGGAAGAAAAACTGTTTTTT. Its translation: CASSLLGGEEKLFF.

The chain has TRBV19 and TRBJ1-1; D is undetermined. The CDR3 is 13 amino acids. V was cut by 1 base and J by 1 base, with 4 bases left in between. Germline CDR1 reads LNHDA; CDR2 reads SQIVND (reference sequence). CDR3: CASSIVRNTEAFF. CDR3 in DNA: TGTGCCAGTAGTATAGTCAGGAACACTGAAGCTTTCTTT.

The V gene is TRBV6-2 or TRBV6-3, the J gene TRBJ1-1; D uncertain. The V gene's germline CDR1 is MNHEY and CDR2 SVGEGT. Between the trimmed V and J ends, which lost 2 bases and 0 bases, there was a span of 7 bases. The CDR3 totals 14 residues. The CDR3 here is CASSYEYLNTEAFF. The CDR3 DNA reads TGTGCCAGCAGTTACGAGTATTTGAACACTGAAGCTTTCTTT.

This clone was detected only once. The chain carries TRBV3-1 (or the pseudogene TRBV3-2) and TRBJ2-1; D is perhaps TRBD2 (6 bases). V was clipped by 1 base and J by 0 bases, with 13 bases between them. The CDR3 runs to 17 residues. Germline V gene data show CDR1 as LGHDT and CDR2 as YNNKEL (reference sequence). CDR3 sequence: CASSQGSGYSSYNEQFF. DNA of the CDR3: TGTGCCAGCAGCCAAGGCAGCGGGTATAGCTCCTACAATGAGCAGTTCTTC.

The V call is TRBV30, the J call TRBJ2-1; D not certain. Deletions cut 0 bases from V and 9 bases from J, with 12 bases between. CDR3 length equals 13 residues. CDR1 and CDR2 from the germline V gene are GTSNPN and SVGIG (reference sequence). The CDR3 spells CAWSVQTGGEQFF. Written as DNA, the CDR3 is TGTGCCTGGAGTGTACAGACCGGTGGTGAGCAGTTCTTC.

The rearrangement links TRBV7-2 to TRBJ1-6; maybe TRBD1 (5 bases). Trimming took off 2 bases at V and 5 bases at J, with 13 bases between the two ends. Germline V gene sequence: CDR1 SGHTA, CDR2 FQGNSA. The CDR3 sequence is 16 residues long. The CDR3: CASSLRVGGNNSPLHF. DNA of the CDR3: TGTGCCAGCAGCTTAAGGGTTGGGGGGAATAATTCACCCCTCCACTTT.

The chain joins TRBV9 to TRBJ1-1; D is uncertain. The germline V gene has CDR1 SGDLS and CDR2 YYNGEE. The CDR3 length is 15 residues. Trimming took 0 bases from V and 1 from J, leaving 10 bases between them. CDR3: CASSVGHSKNTEAFF. The CDR3 nucleotides read TGTGCCAGCAGCGTAGGGCACAGCAAGAACACTGAAGCTTTCTTT.

The gene calls are TRBV6-1 and TRBJ1-1, with a possible D match to TRBD1 (5 bases). CDR3 length: 13 residues. CDR1 MNHNS and CDR2 SASEGT come from the germline V gene. Between the trimmed V and J ends, which lost 2 bases and 1 base, there was a span of 5 bases. CDR3 sequence: CASSEQGNTEAFF. As DNA, the CDR3 is TGTGCCAGCAGTGAACAGGGGAACACTGAAGCTTTCTTT.

This chain connects TRBV27 to TRBJ2-7, with 7 bases identical to TRBD1. The V gene's germline CDR1 is MNHEY and CDR2 SMNVEV (reference sequence). V lost 5 bases, J lost 4 bases, and 5 bases stayed unmatched. This CDR3 comprises 13 residues. The CDR3 is CASSPRGIYEQYF. The DNA for the CDR3 is TGTGCCAGCAGTCCCAGGGGGATTTACGAGCAGTACTTC.

The chain is built from TRBV28 and TRBJ1-5; TRBD1 aligns across 7 bases. This CDR3 has 14 residues. CDR1 and CDR2 from the germline V gene are MDHEN and SYDVKM. Germline trimming cut 7 bases from V and 5 bases from J; bases unmatched to any gene: 8. The CDR3 spells CASNVRGIHQPQHF. The CDR3 region has the DNA TGTGCCAGCAACGTCAGGGGGATTCATCAGCCCCAGCATTTT.

About this clone itself: The germline gene is not matched at one end of the junction; a read error may be the cause. The rearrangement uses TRBV5-6 and TRBJ2-7, with TRBD1 matching over 7 bases. Germline V lookup: CDR1 SGHDT, CDR2 YYEEEE. This CDR3 region has 14 residues. CDR3 coding DNA: TGTGCCAGCAGCTTGGGGTCCAGGGGGTACGCGCAGTACTTC. Translated, it gives CASSLGSRGYAQYF.

The V and J genes are TRBV28 and TRBJ2-5; 8 bases are shared with TRBD1. Germline CDR1 MDHEN, CDR2 SYDVKM. This CDR3 has 13 amino acids. The V segment lost 7 bases and the J segment 5 bases; nucleotides outside the gene matches: 6. This CDR3 is CASNRQGWETQYF. The CDR3 DNA is TGTGCCAGCAACCGACAGGGGTGGGAGACCCAGTACTTC.

This chain joins TRBV28 and TRBJ2-1, with 12 bases that match TRBD2. CDR1 and CDR2 from the germline V gene are MDHEN and SYDVKM. The CDR3 extends over 15 amino acids. Unmatched junction bases numbered 12, after V lost 8 bases and J lost 10 bases. The CDR3 loop reads CASFGLAGGLYEQFF. CDR3 nucleotides: TGTGCCAGCTTCGGCCTAGCGGGAGGGCTGTACGAGCAGTTCTTC. Filled out from reference TRBV28 and TRBJ2-1, the complete variable domain reads DVKVTQSSRYLVKRTGEKVFLECVQDMDHENMFWYRQDPGLGLRLIYFSYDVKMKEKGDIPEGYSVSREKKERFSLILESASTNQTSMYLCASFGLAGGLYEQFFGPGTRLTVL.

V gene TRBV7-2 combines with J gene TRBJ2-5, with 8 nucleotides matching TRBD2. This CDR3 contains 15 residues. The germline CDR1 and CDR2 sequences are SGHTA and FQGNSA. V lost 6 bases, J lost 9 bases, and 15 bases stayed unmatched. This CDR3 reads CASSSLASPGGAQYF. The CDR3 bases are TGTGCCAGCAGTTCGCTAGCGTCCCCCGGGGGGGCCCAGTACTTC.

The chain combines TRBV6-6 with TRBJ1-2; D unclear. CDR1 and CDR2 from the germline V gene are MNHNY and SVGAGI (reference sequence). Trimming cost V 6 bases and J 8 bases, with 10 bases left between them. The CDR3 runs to 11 residues. The CDR3 reads CASSPLGGYTF. In nucleotides, the CDR3 is TGTGCCAGCAGCCCTCTCGGGGGCTACACCTTC.

The gene calls are TRBV18 and TRBJ2-3; D unresolved. The V end lost 3 bases, the J end lost 1 base, and 8 bases lay between the germline ends. Germline V gene data show CDR1 as KGHSH and CDR2 as LQKENI. The CDR3 is 14 residues long. CDR3: CASSPRPGTDTQYF. The CDR3 bases are TGTGCCAGCTCACCCAGGCCGGGCACAGATACGCAGTATTTT.

The V gene is TRBV30, the J gene TRBJ1-3; weak D call: TRBD1 (6 bases). Per the germline V gene, CDR1 is GTSNPN and CDR2 is SVGIG (reference sequence). V was trimmed by 0 bases and J by 6 bases, leaving 12 bases between them. The CDR3 totals 14 residues. DNA of the CDR3: TGTGCCTGGAGTGTAAGAGGGGGTGAAAACACCATATATTTT. Translation: CAWSVRGGENTIYF.

This rearrangement joins TRBV5-4 to TRBJ2-4; tentative D call: TRBD1 (6 bases). Deletions cut 0 bases from V and 6 bases from J, with 10 bases between. The CDR3 consists of 14 residues. Germline V CDR1 and CDR2: SGHNT, YYREEE (reference sequence). The CDR3 DNA follows: TGTGCCAGCAGCTTGGAGGGGGACCGAAACATTCAGTACTTC. This gives the protein CASSLEGDRNIQYF.

The CDR3 loop reads CASSLRRTGISPLHF. The CDR3, as DNA: TGTGCCAGCAGTTTACGCCGGACAGGTATATCACCCCTCCACTTT. This chain connects TRBV27 to TRBJ1-6; TRBD1 matches 7 bases. Trimming cost V 2 bases and J 10 bases; bases outside gene matches: 8. The germline CDR1 and CDR2 sequences are MNHEY and SMNVEV (reference sequence). The CDR3 length is 15 residues.

This chain links TRBV9 with TRBJ1-1, with a weak D call TRBD1 (5 bases). The CDR3 has 13 residues. CDR1 SGDLS and CDR2 YYNGEE come from the germline V gene. The V gene lost 5 bases and the J gene lost 3 bases, with 11 bases spanning the gap. CDR3: CASSLMTDTEAFF. CDR3 sequence (DNA): TGTGCCAGCAGTCTAATGACAGACACTGAAGCTTTCTTT.

The rearrangement uses TRBV7-9 and TRBJ2-3; D is unclear. Germline V gene lookup returns CDR1 SEHNR and CDR2 FQNEAQ (reference sequence). The CDR3 has 15 residues. V shed 0 bases and J shed 3 bases, with 10 bases lying between them. For the CDR3, the DNA is TGTGCCAGCAGCTTAGCGAGGTTACAAACAGATACGCAGTATTTT. Its translation: CASSLARLQTDTQYF.

This chain connects TRBV5-8 to TRBJ2-7, with D maybe TRBD2 (6 bases). This CDR3 contains 13 residues. CDR1 is SGHTS and CDR2 is YDEGEE in the germline V gene. V was pared by 4 bases and J by 4 bases, with 12 bases between. The DNA of the CDR3 is TGTGCCAGCAGCAAGGAGGGGTTTTACGAGCAGTACTTC. The encoded protein is CASSKEGFYEQYF.

V is TRBV6-6 and J is TRBJ2-7; D not certain. Per germline, CDR1 MNHNY and CDR2 SVGAGI (reference sequence). V was clipped by 0 bases and J by 4 bases, with 10 bases between them. The CDR3 loop spans 14 amino acids. CDR3 sequence: CASSYSVGDYEQYF. The CDR3 DNA reads TGTGCCAGCAGTTACTCGGTCGGAGATTACGAGCAGTACTTC.